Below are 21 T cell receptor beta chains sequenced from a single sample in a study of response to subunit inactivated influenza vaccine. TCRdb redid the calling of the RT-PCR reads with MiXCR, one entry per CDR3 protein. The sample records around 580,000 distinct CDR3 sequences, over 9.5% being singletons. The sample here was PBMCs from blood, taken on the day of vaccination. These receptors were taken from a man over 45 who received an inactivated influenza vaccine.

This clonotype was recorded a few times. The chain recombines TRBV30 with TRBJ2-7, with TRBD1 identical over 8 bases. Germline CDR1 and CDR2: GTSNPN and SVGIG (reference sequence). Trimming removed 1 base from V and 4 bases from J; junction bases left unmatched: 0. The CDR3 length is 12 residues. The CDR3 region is CAWSGTGYEQYF. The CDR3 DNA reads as TGTGCCTGGAGTGGGACAGGGTACGAGCAGTACTTC. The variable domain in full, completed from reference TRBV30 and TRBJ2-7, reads SQTIHQWPATLVQPVGSPLSLECTVEGTSNPNLYWYRQAAGRGLQLLFYSVGIGQISSEVPQNLSASRPQDRQFILSSKKLLLSDSGFYLCAWSGTGYEQYFGPGTRLTVT.

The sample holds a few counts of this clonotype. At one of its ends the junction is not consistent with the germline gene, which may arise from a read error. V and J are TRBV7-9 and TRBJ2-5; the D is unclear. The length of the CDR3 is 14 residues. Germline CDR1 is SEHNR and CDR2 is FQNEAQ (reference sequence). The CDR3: CASSLDNGSETHYF. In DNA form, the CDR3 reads TGTGCCAGCAGCTTAGACAACGGCTCGGAGACCCATTACTTC.

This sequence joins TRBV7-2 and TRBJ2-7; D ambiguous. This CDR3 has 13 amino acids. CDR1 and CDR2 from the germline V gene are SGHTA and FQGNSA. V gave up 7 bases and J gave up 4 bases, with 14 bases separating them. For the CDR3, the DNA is TGTGCCAGCACCTCTTACGGATCTTACGAGCAGTACTTC. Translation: CASTSYGSYEQYF.

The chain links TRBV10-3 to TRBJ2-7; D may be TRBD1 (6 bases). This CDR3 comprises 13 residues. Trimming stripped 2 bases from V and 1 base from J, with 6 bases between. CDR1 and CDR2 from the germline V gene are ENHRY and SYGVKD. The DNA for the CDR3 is TGTGCCATCAGTGAGGGACAGTCCTACGAGCAGTACTTC. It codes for CAISEGQSYEQYF.

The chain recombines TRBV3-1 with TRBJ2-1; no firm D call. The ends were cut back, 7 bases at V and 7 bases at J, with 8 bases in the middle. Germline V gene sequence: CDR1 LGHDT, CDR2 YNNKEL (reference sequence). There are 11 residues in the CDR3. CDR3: CASIGGNEQFF. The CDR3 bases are TGTGCCAGCATAGGTGGGAATGAGCAGTTCTTC.

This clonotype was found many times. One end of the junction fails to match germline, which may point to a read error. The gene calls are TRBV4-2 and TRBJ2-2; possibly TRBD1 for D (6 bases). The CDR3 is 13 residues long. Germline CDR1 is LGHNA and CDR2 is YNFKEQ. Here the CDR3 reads CASSQAGTGELFF. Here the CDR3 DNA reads TGCGCCAGCAGCCAAGCCGGGACAGGGGAGCTGTTTTTT.

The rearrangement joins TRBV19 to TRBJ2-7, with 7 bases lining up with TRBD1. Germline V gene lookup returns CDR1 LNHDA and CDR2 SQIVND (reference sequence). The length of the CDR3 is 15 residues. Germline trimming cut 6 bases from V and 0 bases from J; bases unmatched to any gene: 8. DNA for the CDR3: TGTGCCAGTAGACCGACCGGGACAGCCTCCTACGAGCAGTACTTC. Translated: CASRPTGTASYEQYF.

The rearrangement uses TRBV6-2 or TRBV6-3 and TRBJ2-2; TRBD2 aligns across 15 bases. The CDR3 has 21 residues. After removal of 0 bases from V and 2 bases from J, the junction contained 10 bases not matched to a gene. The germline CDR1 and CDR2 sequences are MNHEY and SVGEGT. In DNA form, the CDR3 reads TGTGCCAGCAGTTACTCGATAGGACTAGCGGGGGGGAGTTCAAACACCGGGGAGCTGTTTTTT. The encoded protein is CASSYSIGLAGGSSNTGELFF.

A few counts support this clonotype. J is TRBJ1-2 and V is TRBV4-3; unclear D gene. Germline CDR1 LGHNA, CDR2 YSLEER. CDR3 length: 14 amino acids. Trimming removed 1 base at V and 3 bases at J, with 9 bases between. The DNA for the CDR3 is TGCGCCAGCAGCCAAGTAGGGCAGGACTATGGCTACACCTTC. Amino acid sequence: CASSQVGQDYGYTF.

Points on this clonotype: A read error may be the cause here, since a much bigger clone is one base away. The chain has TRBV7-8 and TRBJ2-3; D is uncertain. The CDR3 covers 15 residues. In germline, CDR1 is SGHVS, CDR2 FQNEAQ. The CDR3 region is CASSFVFGSTDTHYF. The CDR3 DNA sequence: TGTGCCAGCAGCTTCGTATTTGGTAGCACAGATACGCATTATTTT.

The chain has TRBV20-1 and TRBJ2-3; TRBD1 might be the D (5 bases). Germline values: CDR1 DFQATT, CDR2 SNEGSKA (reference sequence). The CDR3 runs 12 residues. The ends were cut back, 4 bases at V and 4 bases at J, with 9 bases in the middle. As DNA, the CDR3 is TGCAGTGCTAATGCCAGGGCAGATACGCAGTATTTT. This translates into CSANARADTQYF.

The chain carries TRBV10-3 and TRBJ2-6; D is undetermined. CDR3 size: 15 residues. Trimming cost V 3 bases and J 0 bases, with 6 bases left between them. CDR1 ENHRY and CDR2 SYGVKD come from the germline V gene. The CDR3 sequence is CAISDRSSGANVLTF. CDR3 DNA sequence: TGTGCCATCAGTGACAGAAGCTCTGGGGCCAACGTCCTGACTTTC.

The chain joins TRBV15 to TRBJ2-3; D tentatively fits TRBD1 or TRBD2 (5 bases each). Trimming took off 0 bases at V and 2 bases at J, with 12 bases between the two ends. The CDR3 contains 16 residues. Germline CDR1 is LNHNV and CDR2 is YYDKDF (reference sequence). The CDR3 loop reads CATSRDRGVITDTQYF. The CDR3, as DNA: TGTGCCACCAGCAGAGATAGAGGGGTTATCACAGATACGCAGTATTTT.

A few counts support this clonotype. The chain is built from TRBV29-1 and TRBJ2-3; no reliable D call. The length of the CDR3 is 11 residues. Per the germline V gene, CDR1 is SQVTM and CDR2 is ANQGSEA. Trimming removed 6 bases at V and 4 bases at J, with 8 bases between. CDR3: CSVDRSDTQYF. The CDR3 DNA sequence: TGCAGCGTCGACCGGTCAGATACGCAGTATTTT.

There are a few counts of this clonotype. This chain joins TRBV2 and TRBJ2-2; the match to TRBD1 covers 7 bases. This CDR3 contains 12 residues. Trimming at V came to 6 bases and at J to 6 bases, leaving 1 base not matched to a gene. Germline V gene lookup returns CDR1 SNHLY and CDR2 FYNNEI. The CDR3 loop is CASRTGPGELFF. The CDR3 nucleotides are TGTGCCAGCAGGACAGGGCCCGGGGAGCTGTTTTTT.

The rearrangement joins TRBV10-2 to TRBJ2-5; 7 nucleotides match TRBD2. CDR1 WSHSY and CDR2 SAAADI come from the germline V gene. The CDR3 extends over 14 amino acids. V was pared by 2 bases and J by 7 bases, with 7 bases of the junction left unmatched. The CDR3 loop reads CASSEPSGPGTQYF. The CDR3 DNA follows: TGCGCCAGCAGTGAGCCTAGCGGCCCTGGGACCCAGTACTTC.

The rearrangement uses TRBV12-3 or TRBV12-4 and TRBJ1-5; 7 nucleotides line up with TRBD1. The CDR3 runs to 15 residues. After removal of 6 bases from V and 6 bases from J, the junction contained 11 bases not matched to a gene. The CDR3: CASSSTGLYSQPQHF. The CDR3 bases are TGTGCCAGCAGCTCGACAGGGTTATATAGTCAGCCCCAGCATTTT.

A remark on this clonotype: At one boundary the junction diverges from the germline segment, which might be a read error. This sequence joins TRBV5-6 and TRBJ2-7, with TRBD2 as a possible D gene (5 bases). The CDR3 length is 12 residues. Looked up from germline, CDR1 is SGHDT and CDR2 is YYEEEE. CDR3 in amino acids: CAGSEGSSEQYF. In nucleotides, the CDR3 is TGTGCCGGCAGCGAGGGATCCAGCGAGCAGTACTTC. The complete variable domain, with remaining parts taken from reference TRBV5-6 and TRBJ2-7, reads DAGVTQSPTHLIKTRGQQVTLRCSPKSGHDTVSWYQQALGQGPQFIFQYYEEEERQRGNFPDRFSGHQFPNYSSELNVNALLLGDSALYLCAGSEGSSEQYFGPGTRLTVT.

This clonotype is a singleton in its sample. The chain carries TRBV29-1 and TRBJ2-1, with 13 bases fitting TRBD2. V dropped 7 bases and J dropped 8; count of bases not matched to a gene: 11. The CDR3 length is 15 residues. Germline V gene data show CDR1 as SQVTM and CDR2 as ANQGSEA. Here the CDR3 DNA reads TGCAGCGCCCGAGGGGGGACTAGCGGGGCCCATGAGCAGTTCTTC. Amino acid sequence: CSARGGTSGAHEQFF.

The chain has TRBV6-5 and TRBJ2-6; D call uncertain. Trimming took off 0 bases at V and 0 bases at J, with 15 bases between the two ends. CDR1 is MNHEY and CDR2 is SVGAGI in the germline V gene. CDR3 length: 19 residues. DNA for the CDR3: TGTGCCAGCAGTTACTCGACATTCGTCCGGATCTCTGGGGCCAACGTCCTGACTTTC. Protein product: CASSYSTFVRISGANVLTF.

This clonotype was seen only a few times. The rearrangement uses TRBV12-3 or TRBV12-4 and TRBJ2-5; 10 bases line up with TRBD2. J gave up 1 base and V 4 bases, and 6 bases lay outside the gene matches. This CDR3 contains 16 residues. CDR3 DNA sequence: TGTGCCAGCAGTTCCAGACTAGCGGGCGTCCAAGAGACCCAGTACTTC. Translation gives CASSSRLAGVQETQYF.